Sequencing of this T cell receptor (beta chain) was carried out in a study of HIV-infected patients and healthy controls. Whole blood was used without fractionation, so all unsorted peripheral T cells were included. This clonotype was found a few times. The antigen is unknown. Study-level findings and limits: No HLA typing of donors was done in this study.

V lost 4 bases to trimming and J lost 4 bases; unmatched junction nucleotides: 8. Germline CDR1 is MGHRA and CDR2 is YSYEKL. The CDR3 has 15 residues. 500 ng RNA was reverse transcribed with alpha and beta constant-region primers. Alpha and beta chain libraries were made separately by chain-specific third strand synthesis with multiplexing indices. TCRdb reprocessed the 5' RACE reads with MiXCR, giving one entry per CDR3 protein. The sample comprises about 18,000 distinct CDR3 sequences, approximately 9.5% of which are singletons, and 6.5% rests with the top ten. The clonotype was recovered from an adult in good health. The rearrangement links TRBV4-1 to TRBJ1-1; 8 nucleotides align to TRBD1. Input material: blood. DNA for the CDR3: TGCGCCAGCAGCCCACCAGGGGGCGAGGGCACTGAAGCTTTCTTT. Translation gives CASSPPGGEGTEAFF.